This is a list of T cell receptor beta chains from one sample in a study of T cell changes during pregnancy in multiple sclerosis. Measured with immunoSEQ multiplex PCR; TCRdb has only the in-frame clones, and not every one. This sample has about 75,000 clones, with 75% to 95% found just once. The sequencing used CD4+ T cells from peripheral blood mononuclear cells, collected before pregnancy. These receptors were collected from a female donor with multiple sclerosis, enrolled in a pregnancy study. Each CDR3 is given with its conserved first and last residue. A D gene is named only where the DNA matches it firmly. Clone size appears in some rows only: once, few, many, or a class for an expanded clone.

d_gene,v_gene,j_gene,abundance,CDR3aa,CDR3nt
-,TRBV5-6,TRBJ2-2,-,CASRYSGELFF,TGTGCCAGCAGGTACTCCGGGGAGCTGTTTTTT
-,TRBV27,TRBJ2-7,-,CASSLGPGVMSYF,TGTGCCAGCAGTTTAGGGCCAGGGGTAATGTCGTACTTC
-,TRBV13,TRBJ2-3,once,CASGSTDTQYF,TGTGCCAGTGGCAGCACAGATACGCAGTATTTT
-,TRBV7-9,TRBJ1-5,-,CASSPDFRGPNQPQHF,TGTGCCAGCAGCCCTGACTTCAGAGGGCCCAATCAGCCCCAGCATTTT
-,TRBV7-9,TRBJ2-3,-,CASSILIGGGEIDTQYF,TGTGCCAGCAGCATATTAATAGGGGGGGGCGAAATAGATACGCAGTATTTT
TRBD1,TRBV2,TRBJ2-5,-,CASSHGLDRSGETQYF,TGTGCCAGCAGCCACGGACTGGACAGGTCGGGGGAGACCCAGTACTTC
-,TRBV6-5,TRBJ1-1,-,CASSFKVTRKTEAFF,TGTGCCAGCAGCTTTAAGGTTACGCGGAAAACTGAAGCTTTCTTT
-,TRBV30,TRBJ1-1,-,CAWRITGLNTEAFF,TGTGCCTGGCGTATAACAGGGTTAAACACTGAAGCTTTCTTT
TRBD1,TRBV10-3,TRBJ2-1,-,CAISGTGGFNEQFF,TGTGCCATCAGCGGGACAGGGGGCTTCAATGAGCAGTTCTTC
-,TRBV11-3,TRBJ2-7,-,CASSPPEIQGYSYEQYF,TGTGCCAGCAGCCCGCCAGAGATACAGGGTTACTCCTACGAGCAGTACTTC
TRBD1,TRBV7-2,TRBJ1-6,-,CASSLGQGSRSPLHF,TGTGCCAGCAGCTTGGGACAGGGTTCTCGTTCACCCCTCCACTTT
-,TRBV6-5,TRBJ2-7,-,CASSKGDYEQYF,TGTGCCAGCAGCAAGGGGGATTACGAGCAGTACTTC
-,TRBV5-1,TRBJ1-2,-,CASSLAVNYGYTF,TGCGCCAGCAGCTTGGCCGTAAACTATGGCTACACCTTC
-,TRBV5-1,TRBJ2-5,-,CASSLNPYGETQYF,TGCGCCAGCAGCTTGAACCCCTACGGAGAGACCCAGTACTTC
-,TRBV27,TRBJ2-7,-,CASSFPGENEQYF,TGTGCCAGCAGCTTCCCAGGGGAAAACGAGCAGTACTTC
TRBD2,TRBV4-1,TRBJ2-3,-,CASSQGGGAVEGTDTQYF,TGCGCCAGCAGCCAAGGGGGGGGAGCAGTTGAGGGCACAGATACGCAGTATTTT
TRBD1,TRBV19,TRBJ1-5,-,CASSSYTGGVQPQHF,TGTGCCAGTAGTTCCTACACAGGGGGTGTTCAGCCCCAGCATTTT
TRBD2,TRBV19,TRBJ2-1,-,CASSTLAGGRDGEQFF,TGTGCCAGTAGTACCCTAGCGGGAGGCCGGGATGGGGAGCAGTTCTTC
TRBD1,TRBV7-9,TRBJ1-1,-,CASSPPGTANTEAFF,TGTGCCAGCAGCCCCCCCGGGACAGCGAACACTGAAGCTTTCTTT
-,TRBV7-7,TRBJ2-1,-,CASSHTRGHKQFF,TGTGCCAGCAGCCACACCAGGGGCCACAAGCAGTTCTTC
-,TRBV5-1,TRBJ1-1,-,CASSSYGDTEAFF,TGCGCCAGCAGTTCCTACGGGGACACTGAAGCTTTCTTT
TRBD1,TRBV6-5,TRBJ2-7,-,CASWDRGKTYEQYF,TGTGCCAGCTGGGACAGGGGGAAGACCTACGAGCAGTACTTC
-,TRBV6-5,TRBJ2-5,few,CASSYSWADQETQYF,TGTGCCAGCAGTTACTCTTGGGCAGACCAAGAGACCCAGTACTTC
-,TRBV9,TRBJ2-7,-,CASSASSEGIYEQYF,TGTGCCAGCAGCGCGAGTTCGGAGGGTATCTACGAGCAGTACTTC
-,TRBV7-8,TRBJ1-1,-,CASSPLGTEAFF,TGTGCCAGCAGCCCTCTAGGCACTGAAGCTTTCTTT
TRBD1,TRBV7-2,TRBJ1-6,few,CASSPGQGNSLAHF,TGTGCCAGCAGCCCGGGACAGGGTAACTCGTTAGCCCACTTT
TRBD2,TRBV7-8,TRBJ2-5,-,CASSSGYGGSKETQYF,TGTGCCAGCTCCAGCGGGTACGGGGGGAGTAAAGAGACCCAGTACTTC
TRBD1,TRBV2,TRBJ2-7,-,CASSAGTESYEQYF,TGTGCCAGCAGTGCCGGGACAGAATCCTACGAGCAGTACTTC
TRBD2,TRBV2,TRBJ2-5,-,CASSGLRREGLKTQYF,TGTGCCAGCAGCGGCCTGCGGCGGGAGGGCCTAAAGACCCAGTACTTC
TRBD1,TRBV11-3,TRBJ2-7,-,CASLARRDRGGEQYF,TGTGCCAGCCTGGCCCGGAGGGACAGGGGTGGCGAGCAGTACTTC
-,TRBV29-1,TRBJ2-3,-,CSVGQRVADTQYF,TGCAGCGTCGGACAGAGGGTAGCAGATACGCAGTATTTT
TRBD1,TRBV6-5,TRBJ2-7,-,CASRSDRAMGYEQYF,TGTGCCAGCAGATCAGACAGGGCGATGGGCTACGAGCAGTACTTC
-,TRBV5-5,TRBJ2-5,-,CASSLQGGLGETQYF,TGTGCCAGCAGCTTACAGGGGGGGTTGGGGGAGACCCAGTACTTC
-,TRBV15,TRBJ1-1,-,CATSRDLGVTEAFF,TGTGCCACCAGCAGAGATTTGGGAGTCACTGAAGCTTTCTTT
-,TRBV18,TRBJ1-4,-,CASSRGGELFF,TGTGCCAGCTCGCGGGGGGGGGAACTGTTTTTT
-,TRBV10-3,TRBJ2-3,-,CAISESKQGTDTQYF,TGTGCCATCAGTGAGTCGAAGCAGGGCACAGATACGCAGTATTTT
TRBD2,TRBV6-1,TRBJ2-1,-,CASSARLARGNEQFF,TGTGCCAGCAGTGCAAGACTAGCGAGGGGGAATGAGCAGTTCTTC
-,TRBV6-5,TRBJ1-2,-,CASRALGEGNGYTF,TGTGCCAGCAGAGCCCTGGGGGAGGGTAATGGCTACACCTTC
-,TRBV4-1,TRBJ1-4,few,CASSHPQEKLFF,TGCGCCAGCAGCCACCCCCAAGAAAAACTGTTTTTT
-,TRBV9,TRBJ1-6,-,CASSVGAAQNSPLHF,TGTGCCAGCAGCGTAGGTGCGGCCCAAAATTCACCCCTCCACTTT
-,TRBV28,TRBJ2-7,-,CASSFRDFSYEQYF,TGTGCCAGCAGTTTCCGGGACTTCTCCTACGAGCAGTACTTC
-,TRBV6-6,TRBJ1-2,-,CASRTFPSDRDGYTF,TGTGCCAGCAGGACTTTCCCGTCGGACAGAGATGGCTACACCTTC
TRBD1,TRBV30,TRBJ1-5,-,CAWSYGTGRGNQPQHF,TGTGCCTGGAGTTATGGGACAGGGAGAGGCAATCAGCCCCAGCATTTT
TRBD1,TRBV7-9,TRBJ1-5,-,CASSVGTGAHQPQHF,TGTGCCAGCAGCGTCGGGACAGGGGCCCATCAGCCCCAGCATTTT
-,TRBV11-2,TRBJ1-6,once,CASSLGGLGSPLHF,TGTGCCAGCAGCTTGGGGGGGCTAGGTTCACCCCTCCACTTT